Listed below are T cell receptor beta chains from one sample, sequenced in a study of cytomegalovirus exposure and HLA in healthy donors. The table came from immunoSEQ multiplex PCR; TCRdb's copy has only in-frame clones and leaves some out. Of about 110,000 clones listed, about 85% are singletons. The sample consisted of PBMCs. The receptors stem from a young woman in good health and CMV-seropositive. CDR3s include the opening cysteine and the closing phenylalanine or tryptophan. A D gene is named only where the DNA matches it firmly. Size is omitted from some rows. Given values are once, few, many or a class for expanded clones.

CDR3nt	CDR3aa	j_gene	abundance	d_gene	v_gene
TGTGCCAGCAGCGCCAGGGTTTTTGTTTCACCCCTCCACTTT	CASSARVFVSPLHF	TRBJ1-6	-	-	TRBV28
TGCGCCAGCAGTTTCACAGGTCTGGCTAATGAAAAACTGTTTTTT	CASSFTGLANEKLFF	TRBJ1-4	-	-	TRBV5-1
TGCGCCAGCAGCCAAGAATCGGGGTTTAATTCACCCCTCCACTTT	CASSQESGFNSPLHF	TRBJ1-6	few	-	TRBV4-1
TGTGCCAGCAGCTTAGTTCCAGCGGGCACTGAAGCTTTCTTT	CASSLVPAGTEAFF	TRBJ1-1	-	-	TRBV7-2
TGTGCCAGCAGTGCGGGACCCTGGGGCACTGAAGCTTTCTTT	CASSAGPWGTEAFF	TRBJ1-1	-	-	TRBV27
TGTGCCAGCAGCCCGGGTCCAGCTCAGCCCCAGCATTTT	CASSPGPAQPQHF	TRBJ1-5	-	-	TRBV27
TGTGCCACCGGAAACAGTATCCAAGAGACCCAGTACTTC	CATGNSIQETQYF	TRBJ2-5	-	-	TRBV15
TGTGCCAGCAGTGCGACAGGGACTGGCACTGAAGCTTTCTTT	CASSATGTGTEAFF	TRBJ1-1	-	TRBD1	TRBV6-5
TGTGCCAGCAGCTTAGCCCCCAGGACTGAAGCTTTCTTT	CASSLAPRTEAFF	TRBJ1-1	-	-	TRBV7-9
TGTGCCAGCAGTTCGGGACTGCCTGGCGAGCAGTACTTC	CASSSGLPGEQYF	TRBJ2-7	-	-	TRBV2
TGTGCCAGCAGTTACTCAGAGGCGTTTTGGACAACTGAAGCTTTCTTT	CASSYSEAFWTTEAFF	TRBJ1-1	-	-	TRBV6-5
TGTGCCAGCAGCCAAGATGGGCCTAGCGGGGGGGGGTTTGACATTCAGTACTTC	CASSQDGPSGGGFDIQYF	TRBJ2-4	medium-sized	TRBD2	TRBV4-2
TGTGCCAGCAGCCAAGTAGCGCAAAGCTCCTACAATGAGCAGTTCTTC	CASSQVAQSSYNEQFF	TRBJ2-1	-	-	TRBV4-2
TGCGCCAGCAGCCAACCCCATGGACAGGCCTACGAGCAGTACTTC	CASSQPHGQAYEQYF	TRBJ2-7	once	TRBD1	TRBV4-1
TGTGCCAGCAGTTCCATACTCCAGGGCAGGGGGCCCACCCAAGAGACCCAGTACTTC	CASSSILQGRGPTQETQYF	TRBJ2-5	-	TRBD1	TRBV28
TGTGCCATCGGACAGGGGAGCAATCAGCCCCAGCATTTT	CAIGQGSNQPQHF	TRBJ1-5	-	TRBD1	TRBV28
TGTGCCAGCTCACCTGGACAGGCCTATGGCTACACCTTC	CASSPGQAYGYTF	TRBJ1-2	-	TRBD1	TRBV18
TGTGCCAGCAGACCGGGACAGAACCAAGAGACCCAGTACTTC	CASRPGQNQETQYF	TRBJ2-5	-	TRBD1	TRBV6-5
TGTGCCAGCTCAGGGGCAGAGGACGAGCAGTACTTC	CASSGAEDEQYF	TRBJ2-7	-	-	TRBV18
TGTGCCAGCAGCTTAGTATCACTAGCCGGCAACGAGCAGTACTTC	CASSLVSLAGNEQYF	TRBJ2-7	-	-	TRBV7-9
TGTGCCAGCAGTGTTAGTGGACAGCCCACCGGGGAGCTGTTTTTT	CASSVSGQPTGELFF	TRBJ2-2	-	-	TRBV6-1
TGTGCCAGCAGTTACCGAGGCCGATACACTGAAGCTTTCTTT	CASSYRGRYTEAFF	TRBJ1-1	once	-	TRBV6-5
TGCAGCGCTACGACTTTCAGCTCTGGGGCCAACGTCCTGACTTTC	CSATTFSSGANVLTF	TRBJ2-6	-	-	TRBV29-1
TGTGCCAGCAGCGAGGGACAGGCCCTCTCTGGAAACACCATATATTTT	CASSEGQALSGNTIYF	TRBJ1-3	-	TRBD1	TRBV27
TGTGCCAGCAGACAGGGGGCCGCGAGGCAGCCCCAGCATTTT	CASRQGAARQPQHF	TRBJ1-5	-	TRBD1	TRBV28
TGTGCCAGCACCCCAACGGGCTACGAGCAGTACTTC	CASTPTGYEQYF	TRBJ2-7	once	-	TRBV5-5
TGTGCCACCAGCCCTAGCCTCGAGAGAGAGCAGTACTTC	CATSPSLEREQYF	TRBJ2-7	-	-	TRBV15
TGTGCCAGCAGTGAAGGGTTGGGCAACGTGGAGACCCAGTACTTC	CASSEGLGNVETQYF	TRBJ2-5	few	-	TRBV6-1
TGCAGCGTTGAAGAGGGGCCAGGCACAGATACGCAGTATTTT	CSVEEGPGTDTQYF	TRBJ2-3	-	-	TRBV29-1
TGTGCCAGCAGTTTATGGGGAGGCACAGATACGCAGTATTTT	CASSLWGGTDTQYF	TRBJ2-3	-	-	TRBV27
TGTGCCATCAGTGTCTCCGGGACACAGAATGAGCAGTTCTTC	CAISVSGTQNEQFF	TRBJ2-1	-	-	TRBV10-3
TGTGCCAGTTCCACAGGGTCCGGAAACACCATATATTTT	CASSTGSGNTIYF	TRBJ1-3	-	-	TRBV19
TGTGCCAGCAGTGAGTCTAGCGGGGCTCCCCTCCAAGAGACCCAGTACTTC	CASSESSGAPLQETQYF	TRBJ2-5	-	TRBD2	TRBV6-1
TGTGCCAGCAGCATACTAGCGGGGGACCGACAACAAGAGACCCAGTACTTC	CASSILAGDRQQETQYF	TRBJ2-5	-	TRBD2	TRBV7-9
TGTGCCAGCAGCTCACAATCCACAACAGGGAACACTGAAGCTTTCTTT	CASSSQSTTGNTEAFF	TRBJ1-1	-	-	TRBV7-9
TGCGCCAGCAGCCTTGCCCCGGGAATGAACACTGAAGCTTTCTTT	CASSLAPGMNTEAFF	TRBJ1-1	once	-	TRBV4-1
TGTGCCAGCAGCTTAGTTGGGACAGGGGCCTACGAGCAGTACTTC	CASSLVGTGAYEQYF	TRBJ2-7	-	TRBD1	TRBV11-2
TGTGCCAGCAGTGGGGACAGAGACTATGGCTACACCTTC	CASSGDRDYGYTF	TRBJ1-2	few	TRBD1	TRBV2
TGTGCCAGTAGGATTAGCGGGGATGAGCAGTTCTTC	CASRISGDEQFF	TRBJ2-1	-	TRBD2	TRBV19
TGTGCTAGTGGTTCCCAGGGGGCGACTAATGGCTACACCTTC	CASGSQGATNGYTF	TRBJ1-2	-	TRBD1	TRBV12-5
TGCAGCACCGAGGACAAAATGAACACTGAAGCTTTCTTT	CSTEDKMNTEAFF	TRBJ1-1	-	-	TRBV29-1